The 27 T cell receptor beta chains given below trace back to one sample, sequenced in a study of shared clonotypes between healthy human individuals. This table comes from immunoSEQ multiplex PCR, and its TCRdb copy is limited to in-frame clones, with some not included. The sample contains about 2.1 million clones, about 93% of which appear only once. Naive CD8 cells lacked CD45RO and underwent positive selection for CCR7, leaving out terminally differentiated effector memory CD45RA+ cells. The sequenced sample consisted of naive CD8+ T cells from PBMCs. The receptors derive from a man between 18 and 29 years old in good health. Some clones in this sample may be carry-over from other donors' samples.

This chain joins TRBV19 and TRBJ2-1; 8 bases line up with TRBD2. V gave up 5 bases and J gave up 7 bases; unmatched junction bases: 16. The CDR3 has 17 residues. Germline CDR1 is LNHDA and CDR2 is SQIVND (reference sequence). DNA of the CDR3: TGTGCCAGTAGTTTCAGGCCCGGGACTAGGGTTCAGAATGAGCAGTTCTTC. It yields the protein CASSFRPGTRVQNEQFF.

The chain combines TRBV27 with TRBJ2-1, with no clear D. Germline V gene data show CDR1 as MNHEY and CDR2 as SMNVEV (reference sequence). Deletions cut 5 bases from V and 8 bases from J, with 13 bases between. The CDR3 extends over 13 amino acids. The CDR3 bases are TGTGCCAGCAGTGCCCAGAGTATCCATGAGCAGTTCTTC. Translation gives CASSAQSIHEQFF.

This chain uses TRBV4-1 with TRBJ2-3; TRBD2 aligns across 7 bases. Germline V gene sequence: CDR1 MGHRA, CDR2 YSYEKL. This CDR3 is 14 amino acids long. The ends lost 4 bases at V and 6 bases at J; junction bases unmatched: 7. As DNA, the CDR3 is TGCGCCAGCAGCCGGGACTATGGAACCGATACGCAGTATTTT. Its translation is CASSRDYGTDTQYF.

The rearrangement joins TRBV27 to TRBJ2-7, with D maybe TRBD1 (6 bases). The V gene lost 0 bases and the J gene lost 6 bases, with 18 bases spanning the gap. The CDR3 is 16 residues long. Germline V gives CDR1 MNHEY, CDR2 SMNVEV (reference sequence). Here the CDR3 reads CASSLSPGTIRAEQYF. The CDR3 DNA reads TGTGCCAGCAGTTTATCGCCCGGGACAATCAGGGCCGAGCAGTACTTC.

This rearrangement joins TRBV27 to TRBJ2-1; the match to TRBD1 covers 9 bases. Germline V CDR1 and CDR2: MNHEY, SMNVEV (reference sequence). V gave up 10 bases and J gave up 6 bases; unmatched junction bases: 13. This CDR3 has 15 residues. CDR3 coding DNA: TGTGCCACCCTCCCCCGGGGACAGGGCCTCAATGAGCAGTTCTTC. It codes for CATLPRGQGLNEQFF.

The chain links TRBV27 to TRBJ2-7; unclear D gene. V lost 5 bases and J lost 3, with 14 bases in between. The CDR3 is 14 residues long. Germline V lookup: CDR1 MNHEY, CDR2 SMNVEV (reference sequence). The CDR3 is CASSVRSLGYEQYF. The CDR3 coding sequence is TGTGCCAGCAGTGTCAGATCGTTGGGCTACGAGCAGTACTTC.

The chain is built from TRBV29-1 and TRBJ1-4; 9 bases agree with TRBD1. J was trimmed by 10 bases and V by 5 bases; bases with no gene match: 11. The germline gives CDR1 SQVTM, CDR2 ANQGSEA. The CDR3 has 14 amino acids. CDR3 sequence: CSVLPEGTGTKLFF. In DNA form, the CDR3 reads TGCAGCGTTTTACCCGAAGGGACAGGGACAAAACTGTTTTTT.

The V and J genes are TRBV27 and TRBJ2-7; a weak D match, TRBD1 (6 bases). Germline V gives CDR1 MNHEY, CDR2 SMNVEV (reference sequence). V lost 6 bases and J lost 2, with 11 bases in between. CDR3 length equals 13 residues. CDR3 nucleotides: TGTGCCAGCAGAAAACGGGACACCTACGAGCAGTACTTC. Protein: CASRKRDTYEQYF.

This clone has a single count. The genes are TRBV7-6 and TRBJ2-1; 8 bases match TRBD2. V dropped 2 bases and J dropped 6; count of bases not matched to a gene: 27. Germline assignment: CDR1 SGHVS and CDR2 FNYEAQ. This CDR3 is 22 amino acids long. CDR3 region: CASSLLIPPGASASGFLNEQFF. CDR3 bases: TGTGCCAGCAGCTTATTAATCCCTCCGGGGGCTTCGGCTAGCGGGTTCCTCAATGAGCAGTTCTTC.

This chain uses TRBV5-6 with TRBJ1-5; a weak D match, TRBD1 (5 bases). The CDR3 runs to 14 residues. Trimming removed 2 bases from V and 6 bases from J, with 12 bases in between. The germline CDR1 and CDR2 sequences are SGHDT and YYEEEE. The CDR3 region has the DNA TGTGCCAGCAGCTTCGGGGGTCGGGTTCAGCCCCAGCATTTT. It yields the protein CASSFGGRVQPQHF.

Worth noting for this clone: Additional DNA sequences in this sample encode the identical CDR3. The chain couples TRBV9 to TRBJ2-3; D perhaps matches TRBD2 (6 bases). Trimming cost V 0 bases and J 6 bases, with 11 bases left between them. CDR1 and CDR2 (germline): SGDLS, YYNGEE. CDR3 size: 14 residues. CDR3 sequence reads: CASSVDGGRDTQYF. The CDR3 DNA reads TGTGCCAGCAGCGTAGACGGGGGTCGGGATACGCAGTATTTT.

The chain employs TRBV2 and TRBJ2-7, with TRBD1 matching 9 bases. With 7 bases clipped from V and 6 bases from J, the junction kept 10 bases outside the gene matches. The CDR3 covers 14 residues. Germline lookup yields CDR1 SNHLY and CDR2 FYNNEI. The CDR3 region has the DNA TGTGCCAGCACCTCCGGACAGGGGCTCTCCGAGCAGTACTTC. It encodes CASTSGQGLSEQYF.

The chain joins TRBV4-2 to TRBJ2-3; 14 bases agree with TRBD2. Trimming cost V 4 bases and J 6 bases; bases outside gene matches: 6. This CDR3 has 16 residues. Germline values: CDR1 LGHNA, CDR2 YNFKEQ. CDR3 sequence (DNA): TGTGCCAGCAGCCTGGGGACTAGCGGGAGCTTTGATACGCAGTATTTT. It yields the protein CASSLGTSGSFDTQYF.

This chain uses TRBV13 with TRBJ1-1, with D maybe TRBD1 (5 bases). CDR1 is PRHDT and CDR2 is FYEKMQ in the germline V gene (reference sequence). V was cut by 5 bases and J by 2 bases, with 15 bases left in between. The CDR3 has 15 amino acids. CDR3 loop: CASSQIRDENTEAFF. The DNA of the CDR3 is TGTGCCAGCAGCCAAATCAGGGACGAAAACACTGAAGCTTTCTTT.

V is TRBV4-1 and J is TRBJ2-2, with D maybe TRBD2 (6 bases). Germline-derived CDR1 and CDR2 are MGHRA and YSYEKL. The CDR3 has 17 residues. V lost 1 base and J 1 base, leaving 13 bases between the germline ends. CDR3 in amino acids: CASSQGRDSMNTGELFF. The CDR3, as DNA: TGCGCCAGCAGCCAAGGCCGGGACTCGATGAACACCGGGGAGCTGTTTTTT.

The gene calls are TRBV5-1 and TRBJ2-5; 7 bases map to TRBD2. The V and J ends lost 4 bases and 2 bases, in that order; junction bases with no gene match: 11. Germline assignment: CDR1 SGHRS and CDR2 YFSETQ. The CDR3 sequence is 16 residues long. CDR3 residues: CASSTEVSGSQETQYF. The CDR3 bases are TGCGCCAGCAGCACGGAGGTTAGCGGGTCGCAAGAGACCCAGTACTTC.

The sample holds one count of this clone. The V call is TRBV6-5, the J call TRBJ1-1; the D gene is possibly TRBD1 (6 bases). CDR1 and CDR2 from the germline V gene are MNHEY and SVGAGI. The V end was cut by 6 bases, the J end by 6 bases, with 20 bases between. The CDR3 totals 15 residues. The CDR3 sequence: CASRAQGGWAAEAFF. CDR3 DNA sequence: TGTGCCAGCAGAGCACAGGGAGGGTGGGCGGCTGAAGCTTTCTTT.

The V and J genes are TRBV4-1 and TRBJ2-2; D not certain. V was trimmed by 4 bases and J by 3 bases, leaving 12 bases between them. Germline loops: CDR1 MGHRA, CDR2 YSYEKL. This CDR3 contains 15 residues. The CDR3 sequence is CASSPRMFDTGELFF. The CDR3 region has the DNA TGCGCCAGCAGCCCCAGGATGTTTGACACCGGGGAGCTGTTTTTT.

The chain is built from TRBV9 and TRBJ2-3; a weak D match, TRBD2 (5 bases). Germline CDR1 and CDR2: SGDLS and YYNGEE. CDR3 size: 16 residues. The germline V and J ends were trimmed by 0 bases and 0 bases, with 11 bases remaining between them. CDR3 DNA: TGTGCCAGCAGCGTAGATGGTCGGACTAGCACAGATACGCAGTATTTT. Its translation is CASSVDGRTSTDTQYF.

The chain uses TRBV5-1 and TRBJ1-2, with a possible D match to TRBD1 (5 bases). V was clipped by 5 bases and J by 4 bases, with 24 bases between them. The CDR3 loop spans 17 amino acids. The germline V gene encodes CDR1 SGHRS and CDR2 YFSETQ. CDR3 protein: CASSSSTQGLSSYGYTF. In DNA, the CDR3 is TGCGCCAGCAGTTCTTCCACCCAGGGTCTATCCTCCTATGGCTACACCTTC.

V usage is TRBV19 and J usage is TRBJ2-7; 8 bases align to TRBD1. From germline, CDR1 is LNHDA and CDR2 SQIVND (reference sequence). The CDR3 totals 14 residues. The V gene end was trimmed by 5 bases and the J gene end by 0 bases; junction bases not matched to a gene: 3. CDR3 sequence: CASSPGQVSYEQYF. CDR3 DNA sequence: TGTGCCAGTAGTCCGGGACAGGTCTCCTACGAGCAGTACTTC.

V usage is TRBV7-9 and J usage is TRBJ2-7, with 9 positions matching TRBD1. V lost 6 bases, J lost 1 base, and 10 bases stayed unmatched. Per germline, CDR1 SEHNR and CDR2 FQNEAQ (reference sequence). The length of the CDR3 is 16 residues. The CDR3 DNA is TGTGCCAGCAGGGGAGGGACCGGGACAGGGTCCTACGAGCAGTACTTC. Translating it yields CASRGGTGTGSYEQYF.

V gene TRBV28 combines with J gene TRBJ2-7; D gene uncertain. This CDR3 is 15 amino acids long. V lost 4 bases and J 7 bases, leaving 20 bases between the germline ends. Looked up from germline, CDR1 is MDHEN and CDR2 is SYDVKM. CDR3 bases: TGTGCCAGCAGTTACAGCCTAGGCGCGCGGTTGGAGCAGTACTTC. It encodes CASSYSLGARLEQYF. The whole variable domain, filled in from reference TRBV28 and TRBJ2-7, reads DVKVTQSSRYLVKRTGEKVFLECVQDMDHENMFWYRQDPGLGLRLIYFSYDVKMKEKGDIPEGYSVSREKKERFSLILESASTNQTSMYLCASSYSLGARLEQYFGPGTRLTVT.

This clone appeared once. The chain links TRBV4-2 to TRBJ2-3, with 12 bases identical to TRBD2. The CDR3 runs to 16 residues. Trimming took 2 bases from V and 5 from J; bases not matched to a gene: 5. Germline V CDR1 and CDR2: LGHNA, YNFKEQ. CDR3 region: CASSQRLAGVVDTQYF. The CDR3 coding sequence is TGTGCCAGCAGCCAACGACTAGCGGGAGTAGTAGATACGCAGTATTTT.

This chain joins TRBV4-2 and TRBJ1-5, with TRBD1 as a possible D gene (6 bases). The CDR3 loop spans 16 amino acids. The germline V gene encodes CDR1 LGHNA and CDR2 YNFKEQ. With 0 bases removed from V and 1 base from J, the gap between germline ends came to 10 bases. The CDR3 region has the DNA TGTGCCAGCAGCCAAGATCTAGGACAGAGCAATCAGCCCCAGCATTTT. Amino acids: CASSQDLGQSNQPQHF.

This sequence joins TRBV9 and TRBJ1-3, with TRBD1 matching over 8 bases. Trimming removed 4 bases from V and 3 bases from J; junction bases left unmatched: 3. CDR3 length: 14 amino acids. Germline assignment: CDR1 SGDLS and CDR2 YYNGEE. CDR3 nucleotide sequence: TGTGCCAGCAGCATACAGGGGGGTGGAAACACCATATATTTT. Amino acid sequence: CASSIQGGGNTIYF.

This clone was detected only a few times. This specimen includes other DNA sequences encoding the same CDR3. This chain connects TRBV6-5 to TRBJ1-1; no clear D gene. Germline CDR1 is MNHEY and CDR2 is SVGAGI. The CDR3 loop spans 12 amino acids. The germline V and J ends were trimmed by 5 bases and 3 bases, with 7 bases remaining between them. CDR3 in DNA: TGTGCCAGCAGTCCGGGGTACACTGAAGCTTTCTTT. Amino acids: CASSPGYTEAFF.